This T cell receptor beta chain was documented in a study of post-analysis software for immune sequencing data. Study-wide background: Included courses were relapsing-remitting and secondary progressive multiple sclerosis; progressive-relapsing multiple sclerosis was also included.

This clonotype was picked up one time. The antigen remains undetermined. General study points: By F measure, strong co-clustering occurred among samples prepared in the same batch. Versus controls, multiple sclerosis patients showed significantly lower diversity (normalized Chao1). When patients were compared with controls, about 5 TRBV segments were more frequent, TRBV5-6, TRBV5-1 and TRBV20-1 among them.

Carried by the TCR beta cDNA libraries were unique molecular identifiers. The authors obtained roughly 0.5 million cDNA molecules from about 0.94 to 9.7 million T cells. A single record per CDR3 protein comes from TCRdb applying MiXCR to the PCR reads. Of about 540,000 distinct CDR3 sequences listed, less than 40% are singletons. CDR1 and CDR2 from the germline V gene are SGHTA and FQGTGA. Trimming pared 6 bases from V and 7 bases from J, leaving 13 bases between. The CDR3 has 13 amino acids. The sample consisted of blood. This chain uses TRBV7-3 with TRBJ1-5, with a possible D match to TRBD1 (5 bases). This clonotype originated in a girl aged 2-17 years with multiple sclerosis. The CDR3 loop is CASSVGGGQPQHF. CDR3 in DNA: TGTGCCAGCAGTGTTGGGGGGGGACAGCCCCAGCATTTT.